The following is a T cell receptor (beta chain) sequence with its context. The sample comes from a study of shared clonotypes between healthy human individuals. Naive CD4+ cells were CD45RA-selected; the remaining cells were memory. Profiling relied on immunoSEQ multiplex PCR, and the TCRdb table lists in-frame clones only, not all of them. This table has roughly 2.6 million clones, just over 90% appearing once. Germline values: CDR1 MDHEN, CDR2 SYDVKM. The CDR3 runs to 12 residues. V was clipped by 4 bases and J by 8 bases, with 9 bases between them. This chain joins TRBV28 and TRBJ1-5, with D unresolved. The receptor was isolated from a man aged 18 to 29 in good health. The sample comprised naive CD4+ T cells sorted from blood. Subset meaning: CD45RA+ positively selected. CDR3 residues: CASSSVGKPQHF. The CDR3 DNA sequence: TGTGCCAGCAGTTCCGTAGGGAAGCCCCAGCATTTT.